The 23 T cell receptor beta chains listed next were all sequenced from one sample in a study of blood T cell repertoires in COVID-19 (dated by TCRdb to between 2020 and 2021). The library relied on the immunoSEQ multiplex PCR assay. In TCRdb, the immuneACCESS table is reduced to in-frame sequences with V and J assigned. These tables do not hold every clone; where another copy was compared, an unresolved V gene accounts for under half, and the others remain unexplained. Across this sample there are under 250,000 clones, with around four fifths seen only once. The ten largest clones capture around 25% of the sample. The sequenced sample consisted of peripheral blood. These receptors all come from a man aged 35-49 years with acute or convalescent COVID-19.

This sequence joins TRBV7-3 and TRBJ2-1; 7 bases align to TRBD2. Losses at the gene ends were 1 base for V and 10 bases for J; bases not matched to a gene: 7. Germline lookup yields CDR1 SGHTA and CDR2 FQGTGA. CDR3 length equals 14 residues. CDR3 coding DNA: TGTGCCAGCAGCTTAATGGCTAGCGGAGGCGAGCAGTTCTTC. This sequence encodes CASSLMASGGEQFF.

The gene calls are TRBV7-9 and TRBJ2-3; maybe TRBD1 (6 bases). Germline lookup yields CDR1 SEHNR and CDR2 FQNEAQ (reference sequence). The CDR3 is 15 amino acids. Trimming removed 5 bases from V and 4 bases from J, with 16 bases in between. The DNA for the CDR3 is TGTGCCAGCAGCATAATAGGGGGTTTTGCAGATACGCAGTATTTT. Protein: CASSIIGGFADTQYF.

For this clone: This CDR3 is also generated by other DNA sequences in the sample. The genes are TRBV3-1 (or the pseudogene TRBV3-2) and TRBJ2-5; D is uncertain. Between the trimmed V and J ends, which lost 0 bases and 2 bases, there was a span of 4 bases. The CDR3 has 13 residues. Germline V gene lookup returns CDR1 LGHDT and CDR2 YNNKEL (reference sequence). The CDR3 here is CASSQDPQETQYF. In DNA form, the CDR3 reads TGTGCCAGCAGCCAAGACCCTCAAGAGACCCAGTACTTC.

This clone was seen a handful of times. Relative to the germline gene, one junction end is altered; a read error may explain this. The chain joins TRBV3-1 (or the pseudogene TRBV3-2) to TRBJ1-2, with D tentatively TRBD1 (5 bases). This CDR3 region has 15 residues. Looked up from germline, CDR1 is LGHDT and CDR2 is YNNKEL (reference sequence). The CDR3 loop is CASSQDLQEPYRYTF. CDR3 in DNA: TGTGCCAGCAGCCAAGATCTACAGGAGCCCTATCGCTACACCTTC.

The chain recombines TRBV5-1 with TRBJ2-7, with D possibly TRBD2 on 6 matching bases. The germline V gene encodes CDR1 SGHRS and CDR2 YFSETQ. The CDR3 covers 14 residues. Trimming removed 0 bases from V and 2 bases from J, with 9 bases in between. The CDR3 region has the DNA TGCGCCAGCAGCTTGGCCGGGACTCCCTACGAGCAGTACTTC. It codes for CASSLAGTPYEQYF.

V is TRBV19 and J is TRBJ2-1; possibly TRBD1 for D (5 bases). This CDR3 has 16 amino acids. The V end was cut by 5 bases, the J end by 2 bases, with 16 bases between. Germline loops: CDR1 LNHDA, CDR2 SQIVND (reference sequence). In DNA, the CDR3 is TGTGCCAGTAGTGCATCTAGGGGAAGAACCTACAATGAGCAGTTCTTC. Its protein product is CASSASRGRTYNEQFF. The full variable domain, completed using reference TRBV19 and TRBJ2-1, is DGGITQSPKYLFRKEGQNVTLSCEQNLNHDAMYWYRQDPGQGLRLIYYSQIVNDFQKGDIAEGYSVSREKKESFPLTVTSAQKNPTAFYLCASSASRGRTYNEQFFGPGTRLTVL.

The V and J genes are TRBV28 and TRBJ2-3, with TRBD2 as a possible D gene (7 bases). Trimming removed 11 bases from V and 2 bases from J, with 17 bases in between. Per germline, CDR1 MDHEN and CDR2 SYDVKM. The CDR3 is 14 residues long. CDR3 sequence (DNA): TGTGCCGGGGGGGGCCGGGACTCCACAGATACGCAGTATTTT. This translates into CAGGGRDSTDTQYF.

This clone came up once. The chain links TRBV2 to TRBJ2-5; D might be TRBD2 (7 bases). V dropped 7 bases and J dropped 5 bases, with 11 bases sitting between them. The CDR3 has 12 amino acids. CDR1 is SNHLY, CDR2 FYNNEI, per germline. The CDR3 DNA reads TGTGCCAGCAAAGGGGGGGTTGAGACCCAGTACTTC. Translating gives CASKGGVETQYF.

The rearrangement uses TRBV7-9 and TRBJ1-4; TRBD1 matches at 10 bases. Germline V lookup: CDR1 SEHNR, CDR2 FQNEAQ (reference sequence). V dropped 5 bases and J dropped 7; count of bases not matched to a gene: 4. The CDR3 runs 14 residues. CDR3 region: CASSNGQGGEKLFF. The CDR3 coding sequence is TGTGCCAGCAGCAATGGACAGGGGGGTGAAAAACTGTTTTTT.

V and J are TRBV7-2 and TRBJ1-5; perhaps TRBD1 as D (5 bases). The V and J ends lost 1 base and 9 bases respectively, with 13 bases between them. Germline CDR1 and CDR2: SGHTA and FQGNSA. The CDR3 runs 14 residues. The CDR3 DNA reads as TGTGCCAGCAGCTTAGGGACACACTACTCGCCCCAGCATTTT. Its translation: CASSLGTHYSPQHF. Based on the CDR3 plus reference TRBV7-2 and TRBJ1-5, the full variable domain is GAGVSQSPSNKVTEKGKDVELRCDPISGHTALYWYRQSLGQGLEFLIYFQGNSAPDKSGLPSDRFSAERTGGSVSTLTIQRTQQEDSAVYLCASSLGTHYSPQHFGDGTRLSIL.

The J gene is TRBJ2-5, the V gene TRBV19; 9 positions match TRBD2. The CDR3 length is 14 residues. With V trimmed by 5 bases and J by 5 bases, 6 bases remained unmatched. The germline CDR1 and CDR2 sequences are LNHDA and SQIVND (reference sequence). CDR3 coding DNA: TGTGCCAGTAGTGGGAGCGGGAGGATTGAGACCCAGTACTTC. Translation: CASSGSGRIETQYF.

The gene calls are TRBV30 and TRBJ2-7, with a weak D call TRBD1 (6 bases). Trimming shortened V by 6 bases and J by 4 bases, and 7 bases separated the two germline ends. CDR3 length: 10 residues. Germline CDR1 is GTSNPN and CDR2 is SVGIG (reference sequence). The CDR3 sequence: CACTGYEQYF. In DNA form, the CDR3 reads TGTGCCTGTACAGGGTACGAGCAGTACTTC.

This chain joins TRBV7-9 and TRBJ2-7, with D uncertain. V was clipped by 1 base and J by 13 bases, with 14 bases between them. Germline CDR1 SEHNR, CDR2 FQNEAQ (reference sequence). The CDR3 contains 12 residues. CDR3 DNA sequence: TGTGCCAGCAGCTTAGGCACTAACTGGAAATACTTC. Translation: CASSLGTNWKYF.

V and J are TRBV5-1 and TRBJ2-2; 7 nucleotides agree with TRBD1. Unmatched junction bases numbered 10, after V lost 2 bases and J lost 6 bases. Germline loops: CDR1 SGHRS, CDR2 YFSETQ. CDR3 length equals 16 residues. The CDR3 spells CASSLRTGRTAGELFF. The CDR3 DNA reads as TGCGCCAGCAGCTTAAGGACAGGCCGGACGGCCGGGGAGCTGTTTTTT.

V and J are TRBV6-5 and TRBJ2-5; D may be TRBD2 (6 bases). The germline V and J ends were trimmed by 4 bases and 5 bases, with 14 bases remaining between them. This CDR3 comprises 14 residues. Germline V gene sequence: CDR1 MNHEY, CDR2 SVGAGI. CDR3: CASSSGLDAETQYF. CDR3 DNA sequence: TGTGCCAGCAGTTCGGGACTCGATGCCGAGACCCAGTACTTC.

This clone appeared a single time. The chain joins TRBV4-2 to TRBJ1-1, with D perhaps matching TRBD1 (5 bases). The ends were cut back, 0 bases at V and 3 bases at J, with 5 bases in the middle. The CDR3 length is 13 residues. Per the germline V gene, CDR1 is LGHNA and CDR2 is YNFKEQ. The DNA of the CDR3 is TGTGCCAGCAGCCAAGACAGGGACACTGAAGCTTTCTTT. Its protein product is CASSQDRDTEAFF.

V usage is TRBV19 and J usage is TRBJ1-4; TRBD1 agrees at 8 bases. The CDR3 runs to 14 residues. V gave up 6 bases and J gave up 4 bases; unmatched junction bases: 4. In germline, CDR1 is LNHDA, CDR2 SQIVND (reference sequence). For the CDR3, the DNA is TGTGCCAGTAGGAGGGGACAGGATAATGAAAAACTGTTTTTT. This codes for CASRRGQDNEKLFF.

The chain links TRBV6-5 to TRBJ2-2, with TRBD2 as a possible D gene (6 bases). The germline CDR1 and CDR2 sequences are MNHEY and SVGAGI. The V and J ends lost 2 bases and 6 bases respectively, with 10 bases between them. This CDR3 spans 14 amino acids. The CDR3 DNA reads TGTGCCAGCAGTTACGGGACGGGGGCCGGGGAGCTGTTTTTT. Amino acid sequence: CASSYGTGAGELFF.

The chain joins TRBV7-9 to TRBJ1-4; D is undetermined. Trimming removed 6 bases from V and 8 bases from J, with 19 bases in between. The germline V gene encodes CDR1 SEHNR and CDR2 FQNEAQ (reference sequence). CDR3 length equals 15 residues. DNA of the CDR3: TGTGCCAGCAGTTGGGAGAGTTCCCAGTTCGAAAAACTGTTTTTT. As protein: CASSWESSQFEKLFF.

The chain combines TRBV28 with TRBJ2-1; 7 bases line up with TRBD1. The trim removed 6 bases at V and 3 bases at J, leaving 5 bases unmatched. This CDR3 is 14 amino acids long. From germline, CDR1 is MDHEN and CDR2 SYDVKM. The CDR3 DNA follows: TGTGCCAGCAGGCGGACAGGACTCTACAATGAGCAGTTCTTC. Translating it yields CASRRTGLYNEQFF.

V usage is TRBV24-1 and J usage is TRBJ2-3, with D possibly TRBD2 on 6 matching bases. Trimming pared 2 bases from V and 0 bases from J, leaving 20 bases between. The CDR3 totals 19 residues. Germline loops: CDR1 KGHDR, CDR2 SFDVKD. Here the CDR3 DNA reads TGTGCCACCAGTGATTCGACCGGGACCGCGGGACCTAGCACAGATACGCAGTATTTT. Residues: CATSDSTGTAGPSTDTQYF.

This chain's CDR3 is CASSWAAQETQYF. The CDR3 DNA sequence: TGTGCCAGCAGCTGGGCAGCCCAAGAGACCCAGTACTTC. The rearrangement joins TRBV7-2 to TRBJ2-5; no clear D. Germline CDR1 is SGHTA and CDR2 is FQGNSA. Trimming took off 4 bases at V and 1 base at J, with 7 bases between the two ends. The CDR3 spans 13 residues.

V and J are TRBV11-2 and TRBJ2-5; TRBD1 is a possible D gene (6 bases). V was cut by 6 bases and J by 1 base, with 15 bases left in between. The germline V gene encodes CDR1 SGHAT and CDR2 FQNNGV. There are 15 residues in the CDR3. CDR3 sequence (DNA): TGTGCCAGCAGTTCCATACAGGGCCCCCAAGAGACCCAGTACTTC. It specifies CASSSIQGPQETQYF. Full variable domain (missing parts from reference TRBV11-2 and TRBJ2-5): EAGVAQSPRYKIIEKRQSVAFWCNPISGHATLYWYQQILGQGPKLLIQFQNNGVVDDSQLPKDRFSAERLKGVDSTLKIQPAKLEDSAVYLCASSSIQGPQETQYFGPGTRLLVL.